Sequencing of this TCR beta chain was carried out in a study of blood T cell repertoires in COVID-19. The trim removed 8 bases at V and 3 bases at J, leaving 6 bases unmatched. In germline, CDR1 is SGHVS, CDR2 FQNEAQ. The CDR3 totals 14 residues. Measured with immunoSEQ multiplex PCR; TCRdb has only the in-frame clones, and not every one. The data show under 200,000 clones, 79% seen once. V gene TRBV7-8 combines with J gene TRBJ1-5; 8 nucleotides align to TRBD1. Sequenced sample: peripheral blood. This sequence originates from an older woman with COVID-19, enrolled during active disease. CDR3 amino acids: CASGQGASNQPQHF. The CDR3, as DNA: TGTGCCAGCGGCCAGGGGGCGTCCAATCAGCCCCAGCATTTT. The full variable domain, in which reference TRBV7-8 and TRBJ1-5 provide the parts outside the CDR3, is GAGVSQSPRYKVAKRGQDVALRCDPISGHVSLFWYQQALGQGPEFLTYFQNEAQLDKSGLPSDRFFAERPEGSVSTLKIQRTQQEDSAVYLCASGQGASNQPQHFGDGTRLSIL.